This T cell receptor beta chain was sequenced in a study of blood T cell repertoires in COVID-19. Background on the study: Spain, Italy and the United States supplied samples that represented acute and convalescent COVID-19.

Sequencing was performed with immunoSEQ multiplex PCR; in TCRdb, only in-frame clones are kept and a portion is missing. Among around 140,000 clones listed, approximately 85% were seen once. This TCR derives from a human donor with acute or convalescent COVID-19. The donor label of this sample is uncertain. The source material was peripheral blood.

This CDR3 reads CASRRRGADQPQHF. The CDR3 region has the DNA TGTGCCAGTAGACGTCGGGGGGCCGATCAGCCCCAGCATTTT. The V and J genes are TRBV27 and TRBJ1-5; TRBD1 is a possible D gene (6 bases). Trimming shortened V by 9 bases and J by 5 bases, and 17 bases separated the two germline ends. The germline V gene encodes CDR1 MNHEY and CDR2 SMNVEV (reference sequence). This CDR3 contains 14 residues.